This entry concerns a single T cell receptor beta chain. The sample is drawn from a study of blood T cell repertoires in COVID-19. Study information: Both acute and convalescent COVID-19 samples were obtained from the United States, Italy and Spain. In each case, the material was cDNA or gDNA derived from T cells, B-cell-depleted T cells, or PBMCs.

As processed by the authors: Estimation of nucleated cell counts relied on the amplification of reference gene primers. The repertoire was sequenced with immunoSEQ multiplex PCR; TCRdb's copy has only in-frame clones and lacks some. The V and J calls and the clone size are those of that table, but D and trimming were determined from the DNA. The repertoire has about 220,000 clones, roughly 84% of them found once; the top ten carry 3.5% to 4%. J was trimmed by 5 bases and V by 2 bases; bases with no gene match: 6. The CDR3 sequence is 15 residues long. The germline CDR1 and CDR2 sequences are SGHTA and FQGNSA.

The sample consisted of peripheral blood. This chain uses TRBV7-2 with TRBJ2-1; 7 positions agree with TRBD2. The origin of this receptor is a woman aged 80 or older with acute or convalescent COVID-19. The CDR3 protein is CASSLRGVAHNEQFF. The CDR3, as DNA: TGTGCCAGCAGCTTACGGGGGGTAGCCCACAATGAGCAGTTCTTC.